This entry lists 3 T cell receptor beta chains sequenced from one sample in a study of cytomegalovirus exposure and HLA in healthy donors. PCR involved 60 Vbeta and 13 Jbeta primers. Profiled with immunoSEQ multiplex PCR; TCRdb holds only in-frame clones, not every one. This sample carries 150,000 to 200,000 clones, around 82% of them seen once, and the ten largest clones take roughly 5%. The source material was PBMCs. The receptor source for this set is a man aged 40-55 years in good health and CMV-seronegative.

As for this clone: One end of the junction is discordant with germline, which a read error may explain. The chain has TRBV7-9 and TRBJ2-5, with a tentative D call TRBD2 (7 bases). Germline lookup yields CDR1 SEHNR and CDR2 FQNEAQ (reference sequence). CDR3 length: 13 amino acids. The DNA for the CDR3 is TGTTCCAGCAGCTTAGGGGGGGGTGAGACCCAGTACTTC. It is translated as CSSSLGGGETQYF. The whole variable domain, filled in from reference TRBV7-9 and TRBJ2-5, reads DTGVSQNPRHKITKRGQNVTFRCDPISEHNRLYWYRQTLGQGPEFLTYFQNEAQLEKSRLLSDRFSAERPKGSFSTLEIQRTEQGDSAMYLCSSSLGGGETQYFGPGTRLLVL.

V gene TRBV7-9 combines with J gene TRBJ2-1; perhaps TRBD2 as D (7 bases). V gave up 3 bases and J gave up 6 bases, with 15 bases separating them. This CDR3 has 15 residues. CDR1 is SEHNR, CDR2 FQNEAQ, per germline (reference sequence). The CDR3 coding sequence is TGTGCCAGCAGCTTGGCGGGGGCTAGGTCCAATGAGCAGTTCTTC. It yields the protein CASSLAGARSNEQFF.

The V call is TRBV6-5, the J call TRBJ2-7, with D possibly being TRBD2 (6 bases). The germline V gene has CDR1 MNHEY and CDR2 SVGAGI. The V gene lost 2 bases and the J gene lost 5 bases, with 19 bases spanning the gap. The length of the CDR3 is 16 residues. In DNA, the CDR3 is TGTGCCAGCAGTTACGCGCGCGGGACCTACGCCCACGAGCAGTACTTC. Translation gives CASSYARGTYAHEQYF.